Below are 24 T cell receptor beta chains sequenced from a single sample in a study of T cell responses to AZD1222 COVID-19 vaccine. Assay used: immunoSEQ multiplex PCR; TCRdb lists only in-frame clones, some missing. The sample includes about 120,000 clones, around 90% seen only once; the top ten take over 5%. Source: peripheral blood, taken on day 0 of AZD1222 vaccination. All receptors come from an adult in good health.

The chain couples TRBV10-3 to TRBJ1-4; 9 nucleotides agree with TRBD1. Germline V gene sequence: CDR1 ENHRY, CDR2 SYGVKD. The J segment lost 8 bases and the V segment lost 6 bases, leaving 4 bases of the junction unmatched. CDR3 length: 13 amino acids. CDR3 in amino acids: CAIRGTGSEKLFF. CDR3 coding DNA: TGTGCCATCAGGGGGACAGGGTCAGAAAAACTGTTTTTT.

CDR3 in amino acids: CASSHPREGGEKLFF. In DNA form, the CDR3 reads TGTGCCAGCAGCCACCCCCGAGAGGGTGGAGAAAAACTGTTTTTT. The chain joins TRBV4-2 to TRBJ1-4, with D uncertain. The CDR3 is 15 amino acids. From germline, CDR1 is LGHNA and CDR2 YNFKEQ. The V end lost 3 bases, the J end lost 8 bases, and 16 bases lay between the germline ends.

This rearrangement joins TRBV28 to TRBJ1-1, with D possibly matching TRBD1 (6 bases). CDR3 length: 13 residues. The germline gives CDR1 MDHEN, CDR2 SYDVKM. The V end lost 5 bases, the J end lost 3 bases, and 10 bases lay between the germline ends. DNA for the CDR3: TGTGCCAGCAGTCTTTCAGGGGACACTGAAGCTTTCTTT. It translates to CASSLSGDTEAFF.

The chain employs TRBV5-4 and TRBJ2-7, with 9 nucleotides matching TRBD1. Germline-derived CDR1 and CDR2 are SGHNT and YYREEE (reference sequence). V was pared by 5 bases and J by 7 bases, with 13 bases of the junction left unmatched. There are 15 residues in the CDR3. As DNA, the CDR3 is TGTGCCAGCAGTCGTGCGGGACAGGGTATGTGGGAGCAGTACTTC. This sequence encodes CASSRAGQGMWEQYF.

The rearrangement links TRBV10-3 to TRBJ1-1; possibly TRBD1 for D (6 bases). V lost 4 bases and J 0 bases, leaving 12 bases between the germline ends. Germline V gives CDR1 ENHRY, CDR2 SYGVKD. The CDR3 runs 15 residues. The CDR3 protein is CAISGGGHMNTEAFF. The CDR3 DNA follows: TGTGCCATCAGTGGGGGGGGGCACATGAACACTGAAGCTTTCTTT.

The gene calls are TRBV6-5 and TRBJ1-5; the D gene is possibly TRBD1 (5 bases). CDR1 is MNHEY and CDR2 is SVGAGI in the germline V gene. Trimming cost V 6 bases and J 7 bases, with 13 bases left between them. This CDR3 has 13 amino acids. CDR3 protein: CASSGGIRQPQHF. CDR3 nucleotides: TGTGCCAGCAGCGGGGGAATCAGGCAGCCCCAGCATTTT.

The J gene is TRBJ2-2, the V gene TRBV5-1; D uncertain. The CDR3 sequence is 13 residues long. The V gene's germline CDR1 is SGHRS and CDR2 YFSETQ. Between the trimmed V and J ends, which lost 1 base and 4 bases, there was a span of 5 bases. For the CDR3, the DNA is TGCGCCAGCAGCTTGACAGTCACCGGGGAGCTGTTTTTT. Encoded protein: CASSLTVTGELFF.

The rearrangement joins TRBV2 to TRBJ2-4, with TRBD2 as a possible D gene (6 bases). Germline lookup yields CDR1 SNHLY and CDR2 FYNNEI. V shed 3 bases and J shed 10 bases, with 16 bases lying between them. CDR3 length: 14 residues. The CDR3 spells CASSDLGLPLIQYF. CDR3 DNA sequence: TGTGCCAGCAGTGATCTTGGACTACCCCTTATTCAGTACTTC.

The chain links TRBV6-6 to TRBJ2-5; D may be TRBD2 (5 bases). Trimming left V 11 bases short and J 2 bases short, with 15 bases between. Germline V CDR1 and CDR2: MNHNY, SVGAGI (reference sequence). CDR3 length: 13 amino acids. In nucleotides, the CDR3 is TGTGCCGCTGCCTTTCGGGATCAAGAGACCCAGTACTTC. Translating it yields CAAAFRDQETQYF.

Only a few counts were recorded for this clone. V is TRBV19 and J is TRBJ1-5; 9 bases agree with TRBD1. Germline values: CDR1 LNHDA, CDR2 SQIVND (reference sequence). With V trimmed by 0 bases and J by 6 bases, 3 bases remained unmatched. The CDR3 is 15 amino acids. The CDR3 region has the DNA TGTGCCAGTAGTATAGACCGACAGGGGGGTCAGCCCCAGCATTTT. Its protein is CASSIDRQGGQPQHF.

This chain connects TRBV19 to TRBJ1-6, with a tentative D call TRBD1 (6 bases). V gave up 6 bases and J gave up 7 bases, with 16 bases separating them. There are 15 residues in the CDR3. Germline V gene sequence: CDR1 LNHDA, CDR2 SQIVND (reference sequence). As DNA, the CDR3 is TGTGCCAGTAGGGTGACGGGGGCGGAAAATTCACCCCTCCACTTT. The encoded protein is CASRVTGAENSPLHF.

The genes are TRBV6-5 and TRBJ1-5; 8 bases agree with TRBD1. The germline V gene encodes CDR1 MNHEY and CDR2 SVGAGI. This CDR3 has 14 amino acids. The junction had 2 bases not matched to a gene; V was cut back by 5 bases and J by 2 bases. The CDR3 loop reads CASSPDRGNQPQHF. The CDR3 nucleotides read TGTGCCAGCAGTCCGGACAGGGGCAATCAGCCCCAGCATTTT.

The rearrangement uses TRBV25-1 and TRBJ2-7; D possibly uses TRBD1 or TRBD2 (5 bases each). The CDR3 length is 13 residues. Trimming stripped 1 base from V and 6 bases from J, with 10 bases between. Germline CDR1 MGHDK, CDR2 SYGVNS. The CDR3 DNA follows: TGTGCCAGCAGTGAATCGGCAGGGAGCGAGCAGTACTTC. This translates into CASSESAGSEQYF.

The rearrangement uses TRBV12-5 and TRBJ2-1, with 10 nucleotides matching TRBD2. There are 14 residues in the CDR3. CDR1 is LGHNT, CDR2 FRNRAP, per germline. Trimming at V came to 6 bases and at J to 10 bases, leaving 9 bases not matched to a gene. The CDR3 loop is CASGLSGRVGEQFF. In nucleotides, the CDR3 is TGTGCTAGTGGCCTCAGCGGGAGGGTAGGCGAGCAGTTCTTC.

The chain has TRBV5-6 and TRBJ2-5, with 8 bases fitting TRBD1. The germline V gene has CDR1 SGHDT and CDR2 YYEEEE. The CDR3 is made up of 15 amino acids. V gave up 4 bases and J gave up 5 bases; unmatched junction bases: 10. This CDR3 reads CASSPGTGARETQYF. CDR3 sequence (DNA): TGTGCCAGCAGCCCGGGGACAGGCGCCCGGGAGACCCAGTACTTC.

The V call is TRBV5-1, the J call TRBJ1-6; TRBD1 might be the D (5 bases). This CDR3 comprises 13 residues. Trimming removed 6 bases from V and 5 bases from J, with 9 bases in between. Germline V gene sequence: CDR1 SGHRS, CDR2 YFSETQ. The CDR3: CASKGTDNSPLHF. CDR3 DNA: TGCGCCAGCAAGGGGACCGATAATTCACCCCTCCACTTT.

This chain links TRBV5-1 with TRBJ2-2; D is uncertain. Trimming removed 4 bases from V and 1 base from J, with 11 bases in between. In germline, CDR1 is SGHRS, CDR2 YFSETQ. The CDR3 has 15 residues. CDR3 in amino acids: CASSPQTLNTGELFF. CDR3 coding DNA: TGCGCCAGCAGCCCACAGACACTGAACACCGGGGAGCTGTTTTTT. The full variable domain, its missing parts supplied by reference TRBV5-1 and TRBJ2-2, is KAGVTQTPRYLIKTRGQQVTLSCSPISGHRSVSWYQQTPGQGLQFLFEYFSETQRNKGNFPGRFSGRQFSNSRSEMNVSTLELGDSALYLCASSPQTLNTGELFFGEGSRLTVL.

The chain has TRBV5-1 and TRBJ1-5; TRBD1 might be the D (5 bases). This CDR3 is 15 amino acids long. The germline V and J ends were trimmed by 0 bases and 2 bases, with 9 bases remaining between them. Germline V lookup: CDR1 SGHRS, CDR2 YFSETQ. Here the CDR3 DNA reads TGCGCCAGCAGCTTGGAAGGGACGGGCAATCAGCCCCAGCATTTT. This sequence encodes CASSLEGTGNQPQHF.

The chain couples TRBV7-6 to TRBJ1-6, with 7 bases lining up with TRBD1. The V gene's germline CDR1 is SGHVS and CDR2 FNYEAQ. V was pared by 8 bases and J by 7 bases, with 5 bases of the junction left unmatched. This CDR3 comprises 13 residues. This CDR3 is CASQKQGNSPLHF. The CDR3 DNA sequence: TGTGCCAGCCAAAAACAGGGGAATTCACCCCTCCACTTT.

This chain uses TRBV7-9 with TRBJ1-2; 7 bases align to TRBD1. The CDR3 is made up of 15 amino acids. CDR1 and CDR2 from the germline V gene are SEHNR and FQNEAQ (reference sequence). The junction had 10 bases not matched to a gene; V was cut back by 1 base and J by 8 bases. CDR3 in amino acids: CASSLVVKGALGYTF. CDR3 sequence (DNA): TGTGCCAGCAGCTTAGTGGTGAAGGGGGCGTTAGGCTACACCTTC.

CDR3: CASSELVRESDYTF. CDR3 bases: TGTGCCAGCAGTGAACTCGTCAGGGAGAGTGACTACACCTTC. The V and J genes are TRBV6-1 and TRBJ1-2; D perhaps matches TRBD1 (5 bases). Trimming left V 2 bases short and J 10 bases short, with 17 bases between. The CDR3 loop spans 14 amino acids. Germline V gene lookup returns CDR1 MNHNS and CDR2 SASEGT.

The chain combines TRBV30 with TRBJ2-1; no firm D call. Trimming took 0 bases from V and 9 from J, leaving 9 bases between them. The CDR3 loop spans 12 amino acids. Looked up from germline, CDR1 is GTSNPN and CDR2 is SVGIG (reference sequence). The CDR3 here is CAWSVLVGEQFF. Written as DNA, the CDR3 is TGTGCCTGGAGTGTTCTAGTGGGTGAGCAGTTCTTC.

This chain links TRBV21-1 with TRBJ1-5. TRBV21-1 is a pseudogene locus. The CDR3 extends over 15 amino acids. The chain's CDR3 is CASSAGEGFNQPQHF. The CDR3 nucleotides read TGTGCCAGCAGCGCAGGGGAGGGGTTCAATCAGCCCCAGCATTTT.

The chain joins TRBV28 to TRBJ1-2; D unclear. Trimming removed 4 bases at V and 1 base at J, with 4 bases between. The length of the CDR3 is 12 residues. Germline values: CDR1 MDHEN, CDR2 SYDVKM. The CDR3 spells CASSSVNYGYTF. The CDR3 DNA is TGTGCCAGCAGTTCAGTTAACTATGGCTACACCTTC.